The source of this T cell receptor (beta chain) is a study of molecular identifiers for immune sequencing clone quantification (dated by TCRdb to 2016 to 2018). About the investigation overall: For a replicate experiment, the RNA from either approximately 20,000 or 100,000 naive CD8 T cells was divided into five aliquots, and four of those aliquots went on to sequencing. This methods study used CD8 T cells to benchmark TCR RNA copy counting and molecular-identifier clustering-based TCR repertoire sequencing (MIDCIRS).

Naive CD8 T cell libraries were made from around 18,000 to 910,000 sorted cells using 10%, 30% or 50% of purified RNA. Naive CD8 T cells, defined as CD8+CD4-CCR7+CD45RA+, were FACS-sorted into RLT Plus buffer on a BD FACSAria II. Detection sensitivity was tested by spiking Jurkat RNA equal to ten TCR copies' worth into samples containing about 20,000-1,000,000 naive CD8 T cells. CD8 T cells were enriched with RosetteSep CD8+ T Cell Enrichment Cocktail and Ficoll-Paque, followed by ACK red cell lysis. This clonotype was counted many times. It has no known antigen specificity. Per-nucleotide qualities are absent, and no much larger clonotype sits a single base away. Preparation of the library involved PCR. TCRdb shows the sequencer as NextSeq 500. Bulk TCR libraries were generated as previously described, with the TCR primers listed in Table S5 used. The Qiagen AllPrep DNA/RNA kit was used to purify total RNA. Before any analysis, reads coming from multiple sequencing runs of the same library were combined into one pool. On the study's bioinformatics: Reads were retained only if an exact TCR constant sequence was present, and the retained reads were trimmed to 150 nt and grouped according to their 12-nt molecular barcodes. Reads inside each barcode group were sub-clustered using a 15% Levenshtein threshold, and a quality-weighted consensus sequence was constructed for each RNA molecule. Non-functional sequences were discarded, and so were lower-count sequences lying one edit away from another sequence. Based on a fit of two negative binomial distributions, barcode sub-clusters having less than 20% of the maximum read count were discarded. The raw public reads went through TCRdb reprocessing: fastp at Q25, MiXCR clone calling, in-frame beta chains kept. CDR3 protein duplicates are merged, each entry listing the most common genes and DNA. TCRdb's processing, not the authors', yielded these V and J calls. Recorded for this sample are hundreds of thousands of distinct CDR3 sequences; about 25% of them occurred a single time. Of the sample, 0.7% to 0.95% is held by the ten largest clones.

Study-level results and caveats: Around 2.8 recovered TCR RNA copies per cell were obtained by modeling, versus around 10 by digital PCR, implying a capture efficiency of 25% to 30%. When barcode sub-clustering was not used, chimeric consensus sequences inflated TCR diversity, with chimeras reaching as high as 47%. Even against a background of 750,000 to 1,000,000 naive CD8 T cells, spiked-in Jurkat TCR RNA amounting to a single cell's worth was reported to be detectable. Identical TCR molecules sharing a barcode could cause highly expanded clone sizes to be underestimated. In CMV-specific effector cells, clones with more than 20 RNA copies contained over 99% of molecules, whereas in naive cells such clones contained under 1% of molecules. The naive libraries included spiked-in Jurkat TCR RNA (about 9 copies' worth), and this Jurkat TCR RNA is not part of the donor repertoire.

Sequencing used naive CD8+ T cells from blood, with Jurkat cell RNA spiked in. The cell subset or site label, read with the paper, signifies: FACS-sorted CD8+CD4-CCR7+CD45RA+ naive T cells. This sequence was found in a human donor in good health. Some libraries in this study had Jurkat cell RNA spiked in.

The DNA is TGCAGCGTTTTTGCCTCGAACACCGGGGAGCTGTTTTTT. Translated, this gives CSVFASNTGELFF. The rearranged chain carries TRBV29-1 and TRBJ2-2; the D gene cannot be named for sure. CDR1 and CDR2 were assigned from the germline V gene as SQVTM and ANQGSEA. The CDR3 covers 13 residues, taking in both the cysteine and the phenylalanine. The retained sequence is limited to the CDR3, 39 bases, with the frame set at the first base. V lost 5 bases and J lost 0 bases; the stretch between them is 7 bases long.